The 15 T cell receptor beta chains in this list originate from one sample, sequenced in a study of diagnostic markers for celiac disease. TCRdb re-called the reads; every CDR3 protein appears as one record, without DNA. The sample totals over a thousand distinct CDR3 sequences; its top ten clones hold 13% to 15%. The specimen sequenced was either unsorted cells or a sorted T cell fraction (not recorded which). These receptors were taken from a human donor.

This chain joins TRBV5-1 and TRBJ2-1; the D call of TRBD1 rests on TCRdb alone, since no DNA is present to check it. The germline CDR1 and CDR2 sequences are SGHRS and YFSETQ. The CDR3 spans 17 residues. The CDR3 region is CASSLVGRVIQYNEQFF.

The chain combines TRBV5-4 with TRBJ1-2; the D call from TCRdb, TRBD1, cannot be confirmed without DNA. The CDR3 has 16 residues. The germline V gene encodes CDR1 SGHNT and CDR2 YYREEE (reference sequence). CDR3 region: CASSPGGIRGDHGYTF. Supplemented by reference TRBV5-4 and TRBJ1-2, the full variable domain reads ETGVTQSPTHLIKTRGQQVTLRCSSQSGHNTVSWYQQALGQGPQFIFQYYREEENGRGNFPPRFSGLQFPNYSSELNVNALELDDSALYLCASSPGGIRGDHGYTFGSGTRLTVV.

The rearrangement links TRBV20-1 to TRBJ2-3; there is no DNA to check the TCRdb D call of TRBD2. Germline lookup yields CDR1 DFQATT and CDR2 SNEGSKA (reference sequence). This CDR3 spans 17 amino acids. The CDR3 loop reads CSARDTRSSGGPGSQYF.

The chain joins TRBV27 to TRBJ2-2; TCRdb picks TRBD2, but there is no DNA to check that call. The V gene's germline CDR1 is MNHEY and CDR2 SMNVEV (reference sequence). CDR3 length equals 14 residues. The CDR3 sequence is CASAGWVGDGELFF.

J is TRBJ1-2 and V is TRBV28. Looked up from germline, CDR1 is MDHEN and CDR2 is SYDVKM. This CDR3 is built from 15 residues. The CDR3 loop is CASSFPSMPNYGYTF.

This clonotype is identified as medium-sized from frequency. This CDR3 reads CAWSVTGRLIAFF. This chain connects TRBV30 to TRBJ1-1; the D call from TCRdb, TRBD1, cannot be confirmed without DNA. CDR1 GTSNPN and CDR2 SVGIG come from the germline V gene (reference sequence). CDR3 length: 13 residues.

This clonotype shows up as large by frequency. J is TRBJ2-2 and V is TRBV20-1; TCRdb selects TRBD1, and the lack of DNA leaves this call unchecked. The CDR3 is 17 amino acids. The germline CDR1 and CDR2 sequences are DFQATT and SNEGSKA (reference sequence). The CDR3 loop reads CSARITGTGSVAGELFF.

The chain recombines TRBV6-6 with TRBJ2-7; the D call from TCRdb, TRBD1, cannot be confirmed without DNA. The CDR3 has 11 residues. Germline V gene lookup returns CDR1 MNHNY and CDR2 SVGAGI (reference sequence). This chain's CDR3 is CASVSGGEQYF.

CDR3 loop: CSARRSTDTQYF. The rearrangement links TRBV20-1 to TRBJ2-3. The CDR3 loop spans 12 amino acids. CDR1 and CDR2 (germline): DFQATT, SNEGSKA (reference sequence).

This chain uses TRBV29-1 with TRBJ2-7; the D call from TCRdb, TRBD1, cannot be confirmed without DNA. Germline loops: CDR1 SQVTM, CDR2 ANQGSEA. The CDR3 runs to 12 residues. The CDR3 is CSVGVGGDEQYF.

This chain links TRBV7-8 with TRBJ2-7; TCRdb's assignment of TRBD1 cannot be checked, as there is no DNA. This CDR3 is 15 amino acids long. In germline, CDR1 is SGHVS, CDR2 FQNEAQ. CDR3: CASSLRQVLSYEQYF. Looking up the rest from reference TRBV7-8 and TRBJ2-7 gives the full variable domain: GAGVSQSPRYKVAKRGQDVALRCDPISGHVSLFWYQQALGQGPEFLTYFQNEAQLDKSGLPSDRFFAERPEGSVSTLKIQRTQQEDSAVYLCASSLRQVLSYEQYFGPGTRLTVT.

According to its frequency, this clonotype is large. The chain carries TRBV6-6 and TRBJ2-2; TCRdb selects TRBD1, and the lack of DNA leaves this call unchecked. The germline CDR1 and CDR2 sequences are MNHNY and SVGAGI (reference sequence). The CDR3 runs to 14 residues. This chain's CDR3 is CASSQDSYTGELFF.

Judged by frequency, this clonotype is large. The rearrangement joins TRBV15 to TRBJ2-1. CDR3 length: 14 amino acids. Germline V CDR1 and CDR2: LNHNV, YYDKDF (reference sequence). This chain's CDR3 is CATSRDRDYNEQFF. Full variable domain (remainder filled in from reference TRBV15 and TRBJ2-1): DAMVIQNPRYQVTQFGKPVTLSCSQTLNHNVMYWYQQKSSQAPKLLFHYYDKDFNNEADTPDNFQSRRPNTSFCFLDIRSPGLGDTAMYLCATSRDRDYNEQFFGPGTRLTVL.

This clonotype shows up as medium-sized (0.01 to 0.1%) by frequency. This sequence joins TRBV10-1 and TRBJ2-5. The CDR3 extends over 13 amino acids. Germline CDR1 WNHNN, CDR2 SYGVQD (reference sequence). CDR3 loop: CASSKTPQETQYF.

The genes are TRBV11-2 and TRBJ2-7; checking the TCRdb D call of TRBD1 is not possible without DNA. CDR1 and CDR2 from the germline V gene are SGHAT and FQNNGV. The CDR3 is 12 residues long. The CDR3 loop is CASSGHSYEQYF.